These T cell receptor beta chains were read from a single sample in a study of identical twins. TCRdb reprocessed the 5' RACE reads with MiXCR, giving one entry per CDR3 protein. The table shows approximately 470,000 distinct CDR3 sequences, with 14% occurring only once. These same data were also listed under a study on yellow fever vaccine responses in identical twins.

Sequencing was carried out using CD4+ T cells sorted from blood. The receptors stem from a woman younger than 35 in good health. CDR3s include the opening cysteine and the closing phenylalanine or tryptophan. The D gene is left open where the match is weak. Clone size is shown for a subset of rows, as once, few, many or a class of expanded clone.

D gene,J gene,V gene,clone size,CDR3 protein,CDR3 DNA
-,TRBJ2-7,TRBV20-1,-,CSARGLTLAIYEQYF,TGCAGTGCTAGAGGACTCACTCTTGCAATCTACGAGCAGTACTTC
-,TRBJ2-4,TRBV24-1,many,CATSGEGPGKNIQYF,TGTGCCACCAGTGGCGAGGGACCTGGCAAAAACATTCAGTACTTC
-,TRBJ2-2,TRBV5-4,many,CASSPGLNTGELFF,TGTGCCAGCAGTCCGGGACTTAACACCGGGGAGCTGTTTTTT
-,TRBJ2-3,TRBV18,once,CASSKGSTDTQYF,TGTGCCAGCTCGAAAGGCTCCACAGATACGCAGTATTTT
-,TRBJ1-5,TRBV5-6,-,CASSLGAQRDQPQHF,TGTGCCAGCAGCTTGGGTGCCCAACGGGATCAGCCCCAGCATTTT
-,TRBJ2-7,TRBV10-3,-,CAISARPPYEQYF,TGTGCCATCTCCGCCCGGCCTCCGTACGAGCAGTACTTC
TRBD2,TRBJ2-7,TRBV4-1,-,CASSQAPGTSGSYEQYF,TGCGCCAGCAGCCAAGCCCCCGGGACTAGCGGGAGCTACGAGCAGTACTTC
TRBD1,TRBJ2-1,TRBV11-2,few,CASSWRGGGYNEQFF,TGTGCCAGCAGCTGGAGAGGGGGCGGCTACAATGAGCAGTTCTTC
-,TRBJ2-5,TRBV29-1,many,CSVRRGYQETQYF,TGCAGCGTTAGAAGGGGATATCAAGAGACCCAGTACTTC
-,TRBJ1-2,TRBV3-1,-,CASSQVSEDYTF,TGTGCCAGCAGCCAAGTGTCGGAGGACTACACCTTC
-,TRBJ1-1,TRBV10-3,many,CAISGRAGSNTEAFF,TGTGCCATCAGTGGTCGGGCAGGGTCGAACACTGAAGCTTTCTTT
-,TRBJ2-3,TRBV20-1,-,CSAEEPSTDTQYF,TGCAGTGCTGAGGAACCAAGCACAGATACGCAGTATTTT
TRBD2,TRBJ2-3,TRBV12-3/TRBV12-4,few,CASSRGGITDTQYF,TGTGCCAGCAGCCGGGGGGGAATCACAGATACGCAGTATTTT
-,TRBJ1-3,TRBV12-3/TRBV12-4,-,CASSFQGSGNTIYF,TGTGCCAGCAGTTTCCAGGGGTCTGGAAACACCATATATTTT
-,TRBJ2-4,TRBV2,-,CASSDQTIAKNIQYF,TGTGCCAGCAGTGACCAGACAATAGCCAAAAACATTCAGTACTTC
-,TRBJ2-3,TRBV11-3,-,CASSAYGGRLTADTQYF,TGTGCCAGCAGCGCATACGGGGGGCGGCTTACCGCAGATACGCAGTATTTT
TRBD2,TRBJ2-1,TRBV12-3/TRBV12-4,few,CASSLVRGGLNEQFF,TGTGCCAGCAGTTTAGTACGGGGGGGCCTAAATGAGCAGTTCTTC
-,TRBJ1-2,TRBV10-2,many,CASSFWQGSGYTF,TGCGCCAGCAGTTTTTGGCAGGGCAGTGGCTACACCTTC
-,TRBJ2-1,TRBV24-1,few,CATSDGLIGGNEQFF,TGTGCCACCAGTGATGGTCTCATTGGGGGCAATGAGCAGTTCTTC
-,TRBJ1-1,TRBV5-1,many,CASSFHLGRQPEAFF,TGCGCCAGCAGCTTCCATCTAGGGCGGCAACCTGAAGCTTTCTTT
-,TRBJ2-7,TRBV3-1,-,CASSQNSGPQFGEQYF,TGTGCCAGCAGCCAGAACTCGGGACCCCAGTTCGGCGAGCAGTACTTC
-,TRBJ1-2,TRBV11-2,-,CASSQEGGSYGYTF,TGTGCCAGCAGTCAAGAGGGGGGAAGCTATGGCTACACCTTC
-,TRBJ2-7,TRBV7-9,few,CASSFADRYEQYF,TGTGCCAGCAGCTTTGCGGATAGATACGAGCAGTACTTC
-,TRBJ2-7,TRBV3-1,-,CASSQGRRATPYEQYF,TGTGCCAGCAGCCAAGGTAGGAGGGCAACGCCCTACGAGCAGTACTTC
-,TRBJ2-2,TRBV20-1,-,CSANGITTGELFF,TGCAGTGCCAACGGGATAACCACCGGGGAGCTGTTTTTT
TRBD2,TRBJ2-5,TRBV20-1,-,CSARLAGAQETQYF,TGCAGTGCCCGTCTAGCGGGAGCGCAAGAGACCCAGTACTTC
-,TRBJ2-5,TRBV6-5,few,CAIGRNQETQYF,TGTGCCATCGGACGAAACCAAGAGACCCAGTACTTC
TRBD1,TRBJ1-6,TRBV7-9,few,CASSPTGRPKVSPLHF,TGTGCCAGCAGCCCGACAGGGAGGCCGAAGGTTTCACCCCTCCACTTT
-,TRBJ2-2,TRBV7-2,-,CASSQVWANTGELFF,TGTGCCAGCAGCCAAGTCTGGGCGAACACCGGGGAGCTGTTTTTT
-,TRBJ2-7,TRBV7-9,many,CASSLEGYHEQYF,TGTGCCAGCAGCTTAGAGGGTTACCACGAGCAGTACTTC
-,TRBJ2-7,TRBV6-2/TRBV6-3,-,CASSYGSHLPSYEQYF,TGTGCCAGCAGTTACGGCTCACACCTCCCTTCCTACGAGCAGTACTTC
-,TRBJ2-1,TRBV6-6,few,CATGIREQFF,TGTGCCACAGGGATCCGTGAGCAGTTCTTC
TRBD1,TRBJ2-1,TRBV5-1,-,CASSSIGTASSQSPSCNEQFF,TGCGCCAGCAGCTCGATTGGGACAGCTTCGTCCCAAAGTCCCTCCTGCAATGAGCAGTTCTTC
-,TRBJ2-5,TRBV29-1,-,CSVEIGILEETQYF,TGCAGCGTTGAAATAGGGATTCTTGAGGAGACCCAGTACTTC
TRBD2,TRBJ2-3,TRBV20-1,few,CSASQAGSSTDTQYF,TGCAGTGCTAGTCAAGCGGGATCAAGCACAGATACGCAGTATTTT
-,TRBJ2-6,TRBV6-1,-,CASSHESSGANVLTF,TGTGCCAGCAGCCACGAAAGCTCTGGGGCCAACGTCCTGACTTTC
-,TRBJ2-3,TRBV7-6,-,CASSLGAGAPRSDTQYF,TGTGCCAGCAGCTTAGGTGCGGGGGCCCCCAGGTCAGATACGCAGTATTTT
-,TRBJ2-3,TRBV5-1,-,CASSRSRSSTDTQYF,TGCGCCAGCAGCCGTTCCAGATCCAGCACAGATACGCAGTATTTT
TRBD1,TRBJ2-1,TRBV29-1,few,CSVDRTGGLRNEQFF,TGCAGCGTTGACCGGACAGGGGGTCTGCGGAATGAGCAGTTCTTC
-,TRBJ2-1,TRBV3-1,-,CASSQDLVVGRNEQFF,TGTGCCAGCAGCCAAGATCTAGTGGTCGGTAGAAATGAGCAGTTCTTC
TRBD2,TRBJ2-1,TRBV28,-,CASSTLAGGLNEQFF,TGTGCCAGCAGTACCCTAGCGGGAGGGCTTAATGAGCAGTTCTTC